The sequence of this T cell receptor (beta chain) was determined in a study of response to subunit inactivated influenza vaccine. The study, taken as a whole, reports: There was a suggestion from the authors that each seasonal influenza vaccination recruits few new T cells.

TCRdb re-called the RT-PCR reads through MiXCR, storing one row per CDR3 protein. The sample has 500,000 to 600,000 distinct CDR3 sequences, around 13% seen once. This CDR3 contains 13 residues. In germline, CDR1 is LGHNA, CDR2 YSLEER. V dropped 3 bases and J dropped 5 bases, with 10 bases sitting between them. Of note for this clonotype: Its antigen is currently unknown.

The material was PBMCs from blood, obtained 12 days after vaccination. The chain recombines TRBV4-3 with TRBJ1-1; D not certain. This TCR came from a man aged 50 or older who received an inactivated influenza vaccine. The CDR3 DNA sequence: TGCGCCAGCAGCCATCGCAGAGAAACTGAAGCTTTCTTT. Protein product: CASSHRRETEAFF.